A selection of T cell receptor beta chains follows, all from one sample in a study of T cells in localized non-small cell lung cancer. This table comes from immunoSEQ multiplex PCR, and its TCRdb copy is limited to in-frame clones, with some not included. The repertoire holds 130,000 or so clones, with more than 70% as singletons. Specimen: peripheral blood, collected before any cancer treatment. These receptors all stem from a female donor older than 55 with stage I lung adenocarcinoma. CDR3s include the opening cysteine and the closing phenylalanine or tryptophan. A D gene is named only where the DNA matches it firmly. Not every row has a clone size; where given, it reads once, few, many or a size class.

v_call	j_call	d_call	clone_size	cdr3_nt	cdr3_aa
TRBV19	TRBJ1-5	-	-	TGTGCCAGTAGTATTTCCCCGTATAGCAATCAGCCCCAGCATTTT	CASSISPYSNQPQHF
TRBV12-5	TRBJ1-2	-	-	TGTGCTAGTGGTCAAGCCCCGGGGGCTTACTATGGCTACACCTTC	CASGQAPGAYYGYTF
TRBV27	TRBJ2-7	-	few	TGTGCCAGCAGTTTAGTGGCGGGTACCCCCTACGAGCAGTACTTC	CASSLVAGTPYEQYF
TRBV6-5	TRBJ1-3	TRBD1	-	TGTGCCAGCAGTTACTCGATACAGGGGGAAAACACCATATATTTT	CASSYSIQGENTIYF
TRBV21-1	TRBJ2-7	-	-	TGTGCCAGCAGCAAAGGAGGGGATTACGAGCAGTACTTC	CASSKGGDYEQYF
TRBV18	TRBJ2-3	TRBD1	-	TGTGCCAGCTCACCCGGGACAGGAAAATACGGGGCTAGACTTGATACGCAGTATTTT	CASSPGTGKYGARLDTQYF
TRBV6-1	TRBJ1-2	-	-	TGTGCCAGCAGTGAAGGGTACAGGGCGGCTGGTGGCTACACCTTC	CASSEGYRAAGGYTF
TRBV19	TRBJ1-3	-	-	TGTGCCAGTAAGAAGGGTTATCAGGGAAACACCATATATTTT	CASKKGYQGNTIYF
TRBV25-1	TRBJ2-7	-	-	TGTGCCAGCTCCCTGAGGGGTAGCGGCTACGAGCAGTACTTC	CASSLRGSGYEQYF
TRBV18	TRBJ1-5	-	few	TGTGCCAGCTCACCATCAGGGAACAATCAGCCCCAGCATTTT	CASSPSGNNQPQHF
TRBV5-1	TRBJ2-2	-	-	TGCGCCAGCATCCAGGGGGGTCTCGACACCGGGGAGCTGTTTTTT	CASIQGGLDTGELFF
TRBV7-9	TRBJ1-3	-	-	TGTGCCAGCAGCCCCGCGCTCCCCTCTGGAAACACCATATATTTT	CASSPALPSGNTIYF
TRBV9	TRBJ2-1	-	-	TGTGCCAGCAGCGTAGACGGGGGCCGGGTCGATGAGCAGTTCTTC	CASSVDGGRVDEQFF
TRBV2	TRBJ2-1	-	-	TGTGCCAGCAGCGGAGGGTCGGAGAACAGTGAGCAGTTCTTC	CASSGGSENSEQFF
TRBV28	TRBJ1-5	-	-	TGTGCCAGCAGGGGGGTTGGGGGGGCTAGTCAGCCCCAGCATTTT	CASRGVGGASQPQHF
TRBV7-9	TRBJ2-3	-	-	TGTGCCAGCAGCCCAGGTAACACAGATACGCAGTATTTT	CASSPGNTDTQYF
TRBV2	TRBJ2-6	-	-	TGTGCCAGCAGTGTCGTCAGCTCTGGGGCCAACGTCCTGACTTTC	CASSVVSSGANVLTF
TRBV6-6	TRBJ1-3	-	few	TGTGCCATATATAGGGACACCATATATTTT	CAIYRDTIYF
TRBV7-9	TRBJ2-7	TRBD2	-	TGTGCCAGCAGCACGGGACTAGCGGGAGGGTCCTACTCCTACGAGCAGTACTTC	CASSTGLAGGSYSYEQYF
TRBV5-1	TRBJ2-3	-	-	TGCGCCAGCAGCTTTTCGGGGGTCAAAGATACGCAGTATTTT	CASSFSGVKDTQYF
TRBV10-3	TRBJ1-5	-	few	TGTGCCATCAGTGAGTCGGGGCAGAGCAATCAGCCCCAGCATTTT	CAISESGQSNQPQHF
TRBV2	TRBJ2-7	-	-	TGTGCCAGCAGGGTTACAGGGATATCCTACGAGCAGTACTTC	CASRVTGISYEQYF
TRBV5-6	TRBJ2-7	-	-	TGTGCCAGCAACCCGGGACGCCGCACCTACGAGCAGTACTTC	CASNPGRRTYEQYF
TRBV2	TRBJ1-2	-	-	TGTGCCAGCAGTGAGGGCAGGTTGTATGGCTACACCTTC	CASSEGRLYGYTF
TRBV21-1	TRBJ1-5	-	once	TGTGCCAGCAGCAAAGAAGGGGCAGGGGGCGATCAGCCCCAGCATTTT	CASSKEGAGGDQPQHF
TRBV7-2	TRBJ1-1	-	-	TGTGCCAGCAGCCCGGGGACCCTGAACACTGAAGCTTTCTTT	CASSPGTLNTEAFF
TRBV7-9	TRBJ2-4	-	-	TGTGCCAGCAGCCCCTCTCCTGTGAGGCTAGCCAAAAACATTCAGTACTTC	CASSPSPVRLAKNIQYF
TRBV27	TRBJ2-7	TRBD2	-	TGTGCCACCAGACTAGCGGGAGGAAACGAGCAGTACTTC	CATRLAGGNEQYF
TRBV4-2	TRBJ2-7	TRBD2	-	TGTGCCAGCAGCCAACTCGGACAGGCCGGGACTAGCGGGACGTACTACGAGCAGTACTTC	CASSQLGQAGTSGTYYEQYF
TRBV13	TRBJ1-4	-	once	TGTGCCAGCAGCTCCCGGGTGTGGATGGATGAAAAACTGTTTTTT	CASSSRVWMDEKLFF
TRBV2	TRBJ2-2	TRBD1	-	TGTGCCAGCACTTGGGACAGGGTCACCGGGGAGCTGTTTTTT	CASTWDRVTGELFF
TRBV11-2	TRBJ2-1	-	-	TGTGCCAGCAGCTTTAGCTCCTTGAATGAGCAGTTCTTC	CASSFSSLNEQFF
TRBV4-1	TRBJ1-3	-	once	TGCGCCAGCAGCCGTTATCCGGTCGTGACAGCCATTACGGGAAACACCATATATTTT	CASSRYPVVTAITGNTIYF
TRBV15	TRBJ2-5	-	-	TGTGCCACCAGCAGAGATCCGCTAATGAGGAGGCAAGGGACCCAGTACTTC	CATSRDPLMRRQGTQYF
TRBV19	TRBJ2-7	TRBD2	once	TGTGCCAGTAGTACTACCGGGACTAGCGGGAGTAACAAACCGAGATACGAGCAGTACTTC	CASSTTGTSGSNKPRYEQYF
TRBV6-5	TRBJ2-7	-	-	TGTGCCAGCAGTGACACTTCCTACGAGCAGTACTTC	CASSDTSYEQYF
TRBV5-1	TRBJ2-7	TRBD1	-	TGCGCCAGCAGCTCGACAGGGGGCTCCTACGAGCAGTACTTC	CASSSTGGSYEQYF
TRBV19	TRBJ2-2	-	-	TGTGCCAGTACCGGACTTACCACCGGGGAGCTGTTTTTT	CASTGLTTGELFF
TRBV28	TRBJ2-1	-	-	TGTGCCAGCACCGAAGGGTCAGAAAATGAGCAGTTCTTC	CASTEGSENEQFF
TRBV7-2	TRBJ1-3	-	-	TGTGCCAGCAGCTCGGCTTGGGGTTCTGGAAACACCATATATTTT	CASSSAWGSGNTIYF
TRBV9	TRBJ2-1	-	-	TGTGCCAGTGGACCCTCGGGGTTATACAATGAGCAGTTCTTC	CASGPSGLYNEQFF
TRBV28	TRBJ2-7	-	-	TGTGCCAGCAGTTTAGGCTACGAGCAGTACTTC	CASSLGYEQYF
TRBV7-9	TRBJ2-3	-	-	TGTGCCAGCAGCTTAGATGTTGGGACTTTCCGCACAGATACGCAGTATTTT	CASSLDVGTFRTDTQYF
TRBV9	TRBJ1-1	-	-	TGTGCCAGCAGCGTAGTAAGGGGGGGCATGAACACTGAAGCTTTCTTT	CASSVVRGGMNTEAFF
TRBV5-1	TRBJ2-1	-	-	TGCGCCAGCAGCTTGCAAGCGGACAATGAGCAGTTCTTC	CASSLQADNEQFF
TRBV5-1	TRBJ2-7	-	-	TGCGCCAGCAGCATCGACAGGAGAGAGCAGTACTTC	CASSIDRREQYF
TRBV2	TRBJ2-5	TRBD1	-	TGTGCCAGCAGTGGGGGTAGGGGGCGGGAGACCCAGTACTTC	CASSGGRGRETQYF
TRBV28	TRBJ1-4	-	-	TGTGCCAGCAGCCTAGGGGGGACTAATGAAAAACTGTTTTTT	CASSLGGTNEKLFF
TRBV10-1	TRBJ2-7	-	-	TGCGCCAGCAGGAGAAGCGGAGCCCTAGAGCAGTACTTC	CASRRSGALEQYF
TRBV7-8	TRBJ1-1	-	-	TGTGCCAGTTACAGGGTGATGGTTGGGAAGACTGAAGCTTTCTTT	CASYRVMVGKTEAFF
TRBV5-1	TRBJ2-3	-	once	TGCGCCAGCAGCTTTCCGTCAGTAACAGATACGCAGTATTTT	CASSFPSVTDTQYF